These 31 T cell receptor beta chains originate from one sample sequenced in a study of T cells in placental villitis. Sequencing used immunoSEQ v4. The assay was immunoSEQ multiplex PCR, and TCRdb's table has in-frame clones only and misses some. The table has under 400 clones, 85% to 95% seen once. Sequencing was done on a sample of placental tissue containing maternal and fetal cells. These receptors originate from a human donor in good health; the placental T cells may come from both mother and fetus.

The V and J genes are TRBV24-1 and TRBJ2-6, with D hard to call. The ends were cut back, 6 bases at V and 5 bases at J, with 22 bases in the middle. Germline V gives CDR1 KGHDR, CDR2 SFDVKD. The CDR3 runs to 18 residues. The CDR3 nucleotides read TGTGCCACCAGTCACGGGCTTAGCCAACAAAGTCGGGCCAACGTCCTGACTTTC. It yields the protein CATSHGLSQQSRANVLTF.

DNA for the CDR3: TGTGCCATCAGCGACTCCACCGACCCGGCGAGCTACACCTTC. Protein sequence: CAISDSTDPASYTF. The V and J genes are TRBV10-3 and TRBJ1-2; no definite D call. Trimming removed 6 bases from V and 9 bases from J, with 20 bases in between. There are 14 residues in the CDR3. CDR1 ENHRY and CDR2 SYGVKD come from the germline V gene.

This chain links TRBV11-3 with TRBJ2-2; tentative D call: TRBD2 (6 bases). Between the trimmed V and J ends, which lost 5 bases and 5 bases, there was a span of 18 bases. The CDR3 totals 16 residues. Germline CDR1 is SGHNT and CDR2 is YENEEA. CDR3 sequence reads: CASSNPGGGRTGELFF. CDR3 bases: TGTGCCAGCAGCAACCCCGGGGGTGGGCGTACCGGGGAGCTGTTTTTT.

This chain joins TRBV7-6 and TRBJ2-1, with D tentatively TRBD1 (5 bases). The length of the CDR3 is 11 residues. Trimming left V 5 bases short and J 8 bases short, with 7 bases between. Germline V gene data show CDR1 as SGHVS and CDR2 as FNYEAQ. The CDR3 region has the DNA TGTGCCAGCAGCGTAGGGGATGAGCAGTTCTTC. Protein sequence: CASSVGDEQFF.

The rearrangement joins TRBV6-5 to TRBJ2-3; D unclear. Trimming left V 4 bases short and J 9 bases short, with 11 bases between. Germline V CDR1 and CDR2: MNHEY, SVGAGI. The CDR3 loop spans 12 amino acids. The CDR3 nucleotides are TGTGCCAGCAGTTCCCAGCAATCAACGCAGTATTTT. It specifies CASSSQQSTQYF.

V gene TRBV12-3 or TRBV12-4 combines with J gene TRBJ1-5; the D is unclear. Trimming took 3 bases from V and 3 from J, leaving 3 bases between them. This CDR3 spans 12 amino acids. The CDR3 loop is CASSFNNQPQHF. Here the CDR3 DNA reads TGTGCCAGCAGTTTCAACAATCAGCCCCAGCATTTT.

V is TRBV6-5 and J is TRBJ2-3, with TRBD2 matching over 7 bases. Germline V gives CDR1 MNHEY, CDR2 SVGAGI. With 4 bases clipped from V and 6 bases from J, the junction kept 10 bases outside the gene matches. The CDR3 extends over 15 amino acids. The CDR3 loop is CASSFRREARDTQYF. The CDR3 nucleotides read TGTGCCAGCAGTTTCAGACGGGAGGCAAGGGATACGCAGTATTTT.

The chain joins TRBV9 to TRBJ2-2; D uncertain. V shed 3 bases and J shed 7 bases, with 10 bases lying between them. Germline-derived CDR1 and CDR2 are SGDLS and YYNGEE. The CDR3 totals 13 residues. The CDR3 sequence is CASSDRVVGELFF. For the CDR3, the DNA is TGTGCCAGCAGCGATAGAGTAGTCGGGGAGCTGTTTTTT.

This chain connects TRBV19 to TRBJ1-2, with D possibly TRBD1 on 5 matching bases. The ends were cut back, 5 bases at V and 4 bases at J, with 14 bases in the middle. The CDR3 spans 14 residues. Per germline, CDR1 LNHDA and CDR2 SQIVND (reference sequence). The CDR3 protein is CASSEGEPLYGYTF. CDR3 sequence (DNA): TGTGCCAGTAGTGAAGGGGAGCCTCTCTATGGCTACACCTTC.

CDR3 residues: CASSVFDQGGTEAFF. The DNA of the CDR3 is TGTGCCAGCAGCGTATTTGACCAGGGAGGTACTGAAGCTTTCTTT. The chain joins TRBV9 to TRBJ1-1; D possibly corresponds to TRBD1 (5 bases). The CDR3 sequence is 15 residues long. V shed 1 base and J shed 5 bases, with 15 bases lying between them. Per the germline V gene, CDR1 is SGDLS and CDR2 is YYNGEE.

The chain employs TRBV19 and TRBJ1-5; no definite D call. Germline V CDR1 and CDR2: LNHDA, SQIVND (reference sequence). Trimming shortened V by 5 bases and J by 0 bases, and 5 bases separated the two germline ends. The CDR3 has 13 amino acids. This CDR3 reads CASSFNSNQPQHF. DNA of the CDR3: TGTGCCAGTAGTTTCAATAGCAATCAGCCCCAGCATTTT.

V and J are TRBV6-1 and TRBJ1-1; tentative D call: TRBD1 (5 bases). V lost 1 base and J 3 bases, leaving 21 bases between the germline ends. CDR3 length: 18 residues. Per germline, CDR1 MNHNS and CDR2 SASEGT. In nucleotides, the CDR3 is TGTGCCAGCAGTGAAGGGGGAGGGGCTATTGGAGGTTACACTGAAGCTTTCTTT. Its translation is CASSEGGGAIGGYTEAFF.

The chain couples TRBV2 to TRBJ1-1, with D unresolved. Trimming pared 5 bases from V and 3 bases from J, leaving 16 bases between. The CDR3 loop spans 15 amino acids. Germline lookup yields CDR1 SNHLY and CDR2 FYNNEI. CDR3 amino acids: CASSQNPPPDTEAFF. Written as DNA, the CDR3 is TGTGCCAGCAGTCAAAACCCTCCACCAGACACTGAAGCTTTCTTT.

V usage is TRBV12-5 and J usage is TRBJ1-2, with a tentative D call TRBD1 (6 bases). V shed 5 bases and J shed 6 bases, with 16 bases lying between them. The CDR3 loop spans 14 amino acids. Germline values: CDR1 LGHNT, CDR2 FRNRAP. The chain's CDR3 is CASGPGTTPDGYTF. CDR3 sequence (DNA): TGTGCTAGTGGTCCCGGGACAACCCCGGATGGCTACACCTTC.

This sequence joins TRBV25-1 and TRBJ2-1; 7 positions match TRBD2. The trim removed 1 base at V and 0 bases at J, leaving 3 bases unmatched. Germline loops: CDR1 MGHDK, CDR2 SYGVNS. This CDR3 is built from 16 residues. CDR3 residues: CASSESGGSSYNEQFF. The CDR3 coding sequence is TGTGCCAGCAGTGAATCGGGCGGGAGCTCCTACAATGAGCAGTTCTTC.

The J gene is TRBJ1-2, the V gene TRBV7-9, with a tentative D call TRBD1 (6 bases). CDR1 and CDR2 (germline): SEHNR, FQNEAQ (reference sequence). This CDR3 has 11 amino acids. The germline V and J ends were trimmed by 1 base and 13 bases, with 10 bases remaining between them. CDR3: CASSLGGARTF. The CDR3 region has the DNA TGTGCCAGCAGCTTAGGGGGGGCGCGCACCTTC.

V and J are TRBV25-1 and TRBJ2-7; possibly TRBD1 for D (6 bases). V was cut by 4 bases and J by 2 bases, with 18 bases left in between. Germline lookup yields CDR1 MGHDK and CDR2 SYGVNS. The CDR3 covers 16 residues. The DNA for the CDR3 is TGTGCCAGCAGTGCATACCCCGGGACAAAAACCTACGAGCAGTACTTC. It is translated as CASSAYPGTKTYEQYF.

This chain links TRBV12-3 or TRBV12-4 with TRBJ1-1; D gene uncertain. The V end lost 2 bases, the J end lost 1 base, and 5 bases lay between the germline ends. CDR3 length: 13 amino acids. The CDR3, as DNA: TGTGCCAGCAGTTTAAGGGAGAACACTGAAGCTTTCTTT. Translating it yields CASSLRENTEAFF.

The CDR3 spells CASSEVELAGPSGANVLTF. The DNA of the CDR3 is TGTGCCAGCAGTGAAGTTGAGTTAGCGGGCCCCTCTGGGGCCAACGTCCTGACTTTC. The chain has TRBV6-1 and TRBJ2-6; 7 nucleotides match TRBD2. CDR1 and CDR2 (germline): MNHNS, SASEGT. J lost 0 bases, V lost 1 base, and 9 bases had no gene match. The length of the CDR3 is 19 residues.

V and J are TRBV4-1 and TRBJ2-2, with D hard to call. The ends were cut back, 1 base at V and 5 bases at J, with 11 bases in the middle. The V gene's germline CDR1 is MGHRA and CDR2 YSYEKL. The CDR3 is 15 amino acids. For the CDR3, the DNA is TGCGCCAGCAGCCAAGTTCCTGAACGAACCGGGGAGCTGTTTTTT. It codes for CASSQVPERTGELFF.

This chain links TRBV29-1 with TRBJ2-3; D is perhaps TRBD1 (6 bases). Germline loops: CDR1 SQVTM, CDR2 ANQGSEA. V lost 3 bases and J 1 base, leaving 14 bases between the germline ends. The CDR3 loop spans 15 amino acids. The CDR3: CSVDDRAGGTDTQYF. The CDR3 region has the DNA TGCAGCGTTGATGATCGGGCAGGGGGCACAGATACGCAGTATTTT.

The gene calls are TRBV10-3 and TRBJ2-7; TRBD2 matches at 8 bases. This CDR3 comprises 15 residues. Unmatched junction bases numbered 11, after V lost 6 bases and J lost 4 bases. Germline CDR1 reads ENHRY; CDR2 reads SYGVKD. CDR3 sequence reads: CAIRRLREGGYEQYF. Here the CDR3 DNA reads TGTGCCATCAGACGATTACGGGAGGGGGGTTACGAGCAGTACTTC.

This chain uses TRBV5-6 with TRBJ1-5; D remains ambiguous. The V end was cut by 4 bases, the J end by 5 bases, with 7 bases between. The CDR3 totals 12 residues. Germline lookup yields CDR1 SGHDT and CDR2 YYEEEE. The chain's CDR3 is CASSHWDQPQHF. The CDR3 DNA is TGTGCCAGCAGCCATTGGGATCAGCCCCAGCATTTT. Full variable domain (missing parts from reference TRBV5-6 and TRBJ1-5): DAGVTQSPTHLIKTRGQQVTLRCSPKSGHDTVSWYQQALGQGPQFIFQYYEEEERQRGNFPDRFSGHQFPNYSSELNVNALLLGDSALYLCASSHWDQPQHFGDGTRLSIL.

CDR3 amino acids: CASGGPHGELFF. As DNA, the CDR3 is TGTGCCAGCGGCGGGCCCCACGGGGAGCTGTTTTTT. V usage is TRBV6-6 and J usage is TRBJ2-2, with D possibly matching TRBD2 (5 bases). The CDR3 is 12 residues long. V dropped 8 bases and J dropped 7 bases, with 11 bases sitting between them. CDR1 and CDR2 from the germline V gene are MNHNY and SVGAGI (reference sequence).

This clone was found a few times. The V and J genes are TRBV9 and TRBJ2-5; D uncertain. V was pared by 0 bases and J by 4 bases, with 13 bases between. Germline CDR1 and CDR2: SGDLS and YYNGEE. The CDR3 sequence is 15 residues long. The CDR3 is CASSVDKGLLETQYF. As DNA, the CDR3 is TGTGCCAGCAGCGTAGATAAGGGTCTATTAGAGACCCAGTACTTC. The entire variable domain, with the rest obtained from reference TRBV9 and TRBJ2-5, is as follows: DSGVTQTPKHLITATGQRVTLRCSPRSGDLSVYWYQQSLDQGLQFLIQYYNGEERAKGNILERFSAQQFPDLHSELNLSSLELGDSALYFCASSVDKGLLETQYFGPGTRLLVL.

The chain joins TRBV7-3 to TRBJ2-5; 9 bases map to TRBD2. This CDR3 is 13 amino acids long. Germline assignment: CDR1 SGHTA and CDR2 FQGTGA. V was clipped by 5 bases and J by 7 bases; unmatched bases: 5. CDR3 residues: CASSRTSDGTQYF. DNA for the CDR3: TGTGCCAGCAGCCGGACTAGCGATGGGACCCAGTACTTC.

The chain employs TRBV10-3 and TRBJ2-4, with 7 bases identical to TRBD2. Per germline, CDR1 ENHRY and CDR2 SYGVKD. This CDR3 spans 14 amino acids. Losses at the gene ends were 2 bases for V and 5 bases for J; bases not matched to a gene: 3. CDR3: CAISEPAGENIQYF. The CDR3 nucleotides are TGTGCCATCAGTGAGCCGGCGGGGGAAAACATTCAGTACTTC.

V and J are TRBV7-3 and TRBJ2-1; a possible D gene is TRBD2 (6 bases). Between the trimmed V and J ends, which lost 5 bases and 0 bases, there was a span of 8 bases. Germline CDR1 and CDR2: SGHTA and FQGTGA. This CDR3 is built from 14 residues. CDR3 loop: CASSAAGSYNEQFF. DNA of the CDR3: TGTGCCAGCAGCGCAGCGGGCTCCTACAATGAGCAGTTCTTC.

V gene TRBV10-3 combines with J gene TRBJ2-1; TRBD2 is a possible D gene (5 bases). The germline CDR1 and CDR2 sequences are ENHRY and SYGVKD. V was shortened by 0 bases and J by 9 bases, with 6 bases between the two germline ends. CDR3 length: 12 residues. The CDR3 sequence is CAISESGLEQFF. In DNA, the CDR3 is TGTGCCATCAGTGAGTCCGGACTTGAGCAGTTCTTC.

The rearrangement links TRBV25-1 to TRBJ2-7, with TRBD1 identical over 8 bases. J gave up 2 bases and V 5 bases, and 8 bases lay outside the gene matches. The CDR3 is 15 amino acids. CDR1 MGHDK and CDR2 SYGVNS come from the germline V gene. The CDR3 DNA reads TGTGCCAGCAGTACAGGGGGTTTGACCCCCTACGAGCAGTACTTC. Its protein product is CASSTGGLTPYEQYF.

The CDR3 region is CASSMLAGDEQYF. The DNA for the CDR3 is TGTGCCAGTAGTATGCTAGCGGGAGACGAGCAGTACTTC. This chain joins TRBV19 and TRBJ2-7, with TRBD2 matching over 10 bases. The CDR3 loop spans 13 amino acids. The J segment lost 5 bases and the V segment lost 3 bases, leaving 1 base of the junction unmatched. Germline lookup yields CDR1 LNHDA and CDR2 SQIVND (reference sequence).